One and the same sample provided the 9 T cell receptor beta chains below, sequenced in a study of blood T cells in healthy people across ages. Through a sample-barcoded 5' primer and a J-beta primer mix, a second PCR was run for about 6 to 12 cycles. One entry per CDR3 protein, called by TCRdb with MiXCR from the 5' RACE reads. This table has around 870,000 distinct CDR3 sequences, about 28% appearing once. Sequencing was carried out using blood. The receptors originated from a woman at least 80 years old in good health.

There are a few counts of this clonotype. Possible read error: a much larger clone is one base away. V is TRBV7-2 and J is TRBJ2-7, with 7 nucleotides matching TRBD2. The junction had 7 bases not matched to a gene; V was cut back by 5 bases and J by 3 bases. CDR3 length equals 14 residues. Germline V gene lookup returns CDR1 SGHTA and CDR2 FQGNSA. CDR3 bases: TGTGCCAGCAGCCCTGCGGGGGATGGCTACGAGCAGTACTTC. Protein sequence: CASSPAGDGYEQYF.

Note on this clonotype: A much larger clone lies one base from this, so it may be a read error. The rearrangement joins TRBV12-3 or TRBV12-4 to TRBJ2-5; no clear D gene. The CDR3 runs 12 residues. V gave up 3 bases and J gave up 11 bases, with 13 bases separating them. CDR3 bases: TGTGCCAGCAGTTTTCCGGGCCATGAGCAGTACTTC. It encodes CASSFPGHEQYF.

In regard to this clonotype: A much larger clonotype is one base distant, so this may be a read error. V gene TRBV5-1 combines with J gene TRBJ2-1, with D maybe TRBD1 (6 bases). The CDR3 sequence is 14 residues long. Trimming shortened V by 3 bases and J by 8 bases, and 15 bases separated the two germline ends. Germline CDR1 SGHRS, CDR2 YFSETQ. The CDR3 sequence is CASSSATGLDEQFF. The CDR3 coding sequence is TGCGCCAGCAGCTCCGCTACAGGGCTCGATGAGCAGTTCTTC.

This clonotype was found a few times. The CDR3 bases are TGTGCCAGCAGCTTTCCTGGACGGGGCTACGAGCAGTACTTC. Protein sequence: CASSFPGRGYEQYF. The chain combines TRBV7-2 with TRBJ2-7, with a tentative D call TRBD2 (5 bases). V shed 3 bases and J shed 3 bases, with 12 bases lying between them. The CDR3 is made up of 14 amino acids. Germline lookup yields CDR1 SGHTA and CDR2 FQGNSA.

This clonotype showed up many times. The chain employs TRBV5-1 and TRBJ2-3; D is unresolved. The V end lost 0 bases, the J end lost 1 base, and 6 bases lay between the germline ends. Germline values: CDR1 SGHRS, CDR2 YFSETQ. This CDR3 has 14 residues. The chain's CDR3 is CASSLELGTDTQYF. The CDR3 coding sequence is TGCGCCAGCAGCTTGGAATTGGGCACAGATACGCAGTATTTT. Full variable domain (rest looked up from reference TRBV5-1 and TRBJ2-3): KAGVTQTPRYLIKTRGQQVTLSCSPISGHRSVSWYQQTPGQGLQFLFEYFSETQRNKGNFPGRFSGRQFSNSRSEMNVSTLELGDSALYLCASSLELGTDTQYFGPGTRLTVL.

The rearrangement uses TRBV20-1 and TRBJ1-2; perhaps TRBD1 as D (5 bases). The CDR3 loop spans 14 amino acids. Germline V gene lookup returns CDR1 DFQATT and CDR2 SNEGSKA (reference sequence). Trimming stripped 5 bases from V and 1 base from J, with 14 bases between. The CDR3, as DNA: TGCAGTGCTCAAGGGGCTTCGCTTAACTATGGCTACACCTTC. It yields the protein CSAQGASLNYGYTF.

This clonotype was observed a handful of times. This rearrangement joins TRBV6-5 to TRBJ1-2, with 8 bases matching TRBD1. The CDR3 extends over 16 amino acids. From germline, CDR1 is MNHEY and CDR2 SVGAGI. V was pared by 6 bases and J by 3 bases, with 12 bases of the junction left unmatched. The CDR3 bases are TGTGCCAGCAGAACCATAGGACAGGGCGTCGACTATGGCTACACCTTC. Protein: CASRTIGQGVDYGYTF.

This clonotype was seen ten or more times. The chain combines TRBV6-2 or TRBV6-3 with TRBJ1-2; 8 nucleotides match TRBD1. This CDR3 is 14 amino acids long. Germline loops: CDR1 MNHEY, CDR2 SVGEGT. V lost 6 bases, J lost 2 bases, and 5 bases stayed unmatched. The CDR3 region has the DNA TGTGCCAGCAGGGGGACAGGAGTAAACTATGGCTACACCTTC. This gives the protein CASRGTGVNYGYTF.

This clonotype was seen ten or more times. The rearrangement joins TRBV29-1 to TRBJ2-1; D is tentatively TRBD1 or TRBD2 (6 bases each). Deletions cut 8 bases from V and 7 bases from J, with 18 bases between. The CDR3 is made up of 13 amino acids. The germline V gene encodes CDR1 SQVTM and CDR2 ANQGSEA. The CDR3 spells CSSGGGMANEQFF. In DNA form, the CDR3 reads TGCAGCTCCGGAGGGGGGATGGCAAATGAGCAGTTCTTC.